This T cell receptor beta chain was recovered during a study of cytomegalovirus exposure and HLA in healthy donors. Study-wide points: Productive status was seen about 87% or about 30% of the time for most TCR beta V segments in an earlier analysis. Cytomegalovirus association was listed for under 200 TCR beta chains.

In the PCR, 60 Vbeta and 13 Jbeta primers were used. Under the authors' procedure: As a later analysis found, there were 82 million or so unique TCR beta chains, of which roughly 11 million were shared. The assay was immunoSEQ multiplex PCR, and TCRdb's table has in-frame clones only and misses some. V, J and clone size were drawn from that table, and D and trimming were deduced from the DNA. The repertoire holds approximately 160,000 clones, with approximately 84% as singletons. Remarks on this clone: No antigen is known for it.

From germline, CDR1 is MGHRA and CDR2 YSYEKL. The V and J ends lost 1 base and 2 bases respectively, with 12 bases between them. The CDR3 length is 15 residues. The sequenced material came from PBMCs. The source of this sequence is a man between 18 and 35 years old in good health and CMV-seronegative. The chain joins TRBV4-1 to TRBJ2-7, with no clear D. For the CDR3, the DNA is TGCGCCAGCAGCCAAGGAATCTATAGAACCTACGAGCAGTACTTC. It encodes CASSQGIYRTYEQYF.